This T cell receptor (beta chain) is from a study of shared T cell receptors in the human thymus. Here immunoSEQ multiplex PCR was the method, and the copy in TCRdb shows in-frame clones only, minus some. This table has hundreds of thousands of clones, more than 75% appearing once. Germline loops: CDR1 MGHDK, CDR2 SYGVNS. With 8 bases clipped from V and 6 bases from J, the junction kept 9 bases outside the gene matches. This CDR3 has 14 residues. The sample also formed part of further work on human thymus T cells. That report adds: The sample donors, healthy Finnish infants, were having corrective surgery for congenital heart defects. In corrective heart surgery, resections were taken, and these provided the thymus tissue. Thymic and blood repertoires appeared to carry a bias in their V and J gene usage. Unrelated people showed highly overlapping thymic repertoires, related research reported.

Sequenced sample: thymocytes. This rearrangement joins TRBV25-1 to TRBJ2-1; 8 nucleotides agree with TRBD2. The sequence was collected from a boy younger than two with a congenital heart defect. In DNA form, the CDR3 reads TGTGCCAGCTTGGCCGCCGGGAGGGGCAATGAGCAGTTCTTC. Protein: CASLAAGRGNEQFF.